These T cell receptor beta chains were read from a single sample in a study of T cell responses to AZD1222 COVID-19 vaccine. Assay: immunoSEQ multiplex PCR; the TCRdb copy retains only in-frame clones and omits some. The repertoire holds around 120,000 clones, with over 85% as singletons. Here the sequenced sample was peripheral blood, taken 28 days after the second AZD1222 dose. These receptor sequences come from an adult who received the AZD1222 COVID-19 vaccine. The CDR3 runs from the conserved cysteine through the conserved F or W. Fields, in order: CDR3 protein, CDR3 DNA, V gene, J gene, D gene, clone size. The D gene is left open where the match is weak. The size of a clone is reported for some rows only, either as once, few or many, or as a class for expanded clones.

CASSQDWASGRNSDTQYF	TGTGCCAGCAGCCAAGATTGGGCTAGCGGGAGGAATTCAGATACGCAGTATTTT	TRBV4-2	TRBJ2-3	TRBD2	once
CASSINLREGQQYF	TGTGCCAGTAGTATAAACCTACGGGAGGGCCAGCAGTACTTC	TRBV19	TRBJ2-7	TRBD2	-
CASSLDGGDTEAFF	TGCGCCAGCAGCTTGGACGGTGGGGACACTGAAGCTTTCTTT	TRBV5-1	TRBJ1-1	-	-
CASSLRLHRETPYEQYF	TGTGCCAGCAGCTTAAGGCTGCACAGGGAGACCCCCTACGAGCAGTACTTC	TRBV7-3	TRBJ2-7	-	-
CASSQDEGSYEQYF	TGCGCCAGCAGCCAAGATGAGGGCTCCTACGAGCAGTACTTC	TRBV4-1	TRBJ2-7	-	-
CASSLGLAGLYEQYF	TGTGCCAGCAGCCTTGGACTAGCAGGGTTGTACGAGCAGTACTTC	TRBV9	TRBJ2-7	TRBD2	-
CASSPVTAGRRGEQFF	TGTGCCAGCTCACCTGTTACGGCAGGGCGCAGGGGTGAGCAGTTCTTC	TRBV18	TRBJ2-1	-	-
CASSELAAGAFF	TGTGCCAGCAGTGAATTGGCCGCTGGGGCTTTCTTT	TRBV6-1	TRBJ1-1	-	-
CASSLGPPGLAGNNEQFF	TGTGCCAGCAGCTTAGGTCCACCGGGACTAGCGGGTAACAATGAGCAGTTCTTC	TRBV7-2	TRBJ2-1	TRBD2	-
CASRASGSETQYF	TGTGCCAGCAGGGCTAGCGGGAGCGAGACCCAGTACTTC	TRBV9	TRBJ2-5	TRBD2	-
CASSRGQGSGNTIYF	TGTGCCAGCAGCCGGGGACAGGGGTCAGGAAACACCATATATTTT	TRBV7-3	TRBJ1-3	TRBD1	-
CASSLEPNEQFF	TGCGCCAGCAGCTTGGAACCCAATGAGCAGTTCTTC	TRBV5-1	TRBJ2-1	-	-
CASSSDLSYEQYF	TGTGCCAGCAGCTCGGACCTTTCCTACGAGCAGTACTTC	TRBV5-8	TRBJ2-7	-	-
CAWKVVQETQYF	TGTGCCTGGAAGGTAGTTCAAGAGACCCAGTACTTC	TRBV30	TRBJ2-5	-	-
CASSQEFGQGSYEQYF	TGCGCCAGCAGCCAAGAGTTTGGACAGGGTTCCTACGAGCAGTACTTC	TRBV4-1	TRBJ2-7	TRBD1	-
CASSHETSVGDTQYF	TGTGCCAGCAGCCACGAGACTAGCGTGGGAGATACGCAGTATTTT	TRBV14	TRBJ2-3	TRBD2	-
CATSRGTVATMRQFF	TGTGCCACCAGCAGAGGGACAGTAGCTACAATGAGGCAGTTCTTC	TRBV15	TRBJ2-1	-	-
CSVVRGNANTEAFF	TGCAGCGTTGTCCGGGGCAACGCGAACACTGAAGCTTTCTTT	TRBV29-1	TRBJ1-1	-	-
CASSFSGSTSNQPQHF	TGTGCCAGCAGTTTTAGCGGGTCAACTAGCAATCAGCCCCAGCATTTT	TRBV28	TRBJ1-5	-	-
CAWSVRTSGYNEQFF	TGTGCCTGGAGTGTAAGGACTAGCGGTTACAATGAGCAGTTCTTC	TRBV30	TRBJ2-1	TRBD2	-
CASSLQGFGELFF	TGTGCCAGCAGCTTACAGGGCTTCGGGGAGCTGTTTTTT	TRBV7-9	TRBJ2-2	-	-
CAISPTGRTGTEAFF	TGTGCCATCAGTCCGACAGGGAGGACGGGCACTGAAGCTTTCTTT	TRBV10-3	TRBJ1-1	TRBD1	-
CATSGGIQGNEQFF	TGTGCCACCAGTGGGGGTATCCAGGGCAATGAGCAGTTCTTC	TRBV24-1	TRBJ2-1	-	-
CASTALEGSGNTIYF	TGTGCCAGCACCGCATTGGAGGGCTCTGGAAACACCATATATTTT	TRBV6-5	TRBJ1-3	-	-
CASSLVWAGELFF	TGTGCCAGCAGCCTGGTATGGGCCGGGGAGCTGTTTTTT	TRBV7-9	TRBJ2-2	-	-
CAWRDSISGNTIYF	TGTGCCTGGAGGGACAGTATCTCTGGAAACACCATATATTTT	TRBV30	TRBJ1-3	-	-
CATSDVSGRGSGELFF	TGTGCCACCAGTGATGTGAGCGGGAGGGGGTCCGGGGAGCTGTTTTTT	TRBV24-1	TRBJ2-2	TRBD2	-
CASGPNRGTATEAFF	TGTGCCAGCGGACCAAATCGCGGAACAGCCACTGAAGCTTTCTTT	TRBV7-2	TRBJ1-1	-	-
CASSLVQGDYEQYF	TGTGCCAGCAGTTTAGTACAGGGAGACTACGAGCAGTACTTC	TRBV28	TRBJ2-7	-	-
CASSLGGDYGYTF	TGTGCCAGCAGCTTGGGGGGCGACTATGGCTACACCTTC	TRBV7-2	TRBJ1-2	-	-
CASSPMRGDSYEQYF	TGTGCCAGCTCACCAATGCGGGGGGACTCCTACGAGCAGTACTTC	TRBV18	TRBJ2-7	TRBD2	-
CASRRMTGIQGNEAFF	TGTGCCAGTAGGAGGATGACAGGGATACAAGGTAATGAAGCTTTCTTT	TRBV19	TRBJ1-1	TRBD1	once
CASIPWGDGELFF	TGTGCCAGCATTCCATGGGGGGATGGGGAGCTGTTTTTT	TRBV2	TRBJ2-2	-	-
CASSYRDAVNTEAFF	TGTGCCAGCAGTTACCGAGACGCGGTGAACACTGAAGCTTTCTTT	TRBV6-5	TRBJ1-1	-	once
CASSGWGGARNSPLHF	TGTGCCAGCAGCGGGTGGGGGGGGGCTCGTAATTCACCCCTCCACTTT	TRBV3-1/TRBV3-2	TRBJ1-6	-	-